This paragraph reports one T cell receptor beta chain. Its antigen is unknown. The data were produced by immunoSEQ multiplex PCR, yet TCRdb's version contains in-frame clones alone and is incomplete. Here the sample spans 35,000 to 50,000 clones, about 93% being singletons. The data were taken from a study of graft-versus-host responses after intestinal transplantation. V was pared by 1 base and J by 5 bases, with 7 bases between. Per germline, CDR1 LGHNA and CDR2 YSLEER. The CDR3 loop spans 13 amino acids. The TCR was taken from a human donor who was the organ donor for an intestinal transplant. Sequencing used unstimulated CD8+ T cells sorted from spleen or lymph node cells, obtained before transplant. The rearrangement joins TRBV4-3 to TRBJ2-3; D not certain. The CDR3 sequence: CASSQVWLDTQYF. Here the CDR3 DNA reads TGCGCCAGCAGCCAAGTTTGGCTAGATACGCAGTATTTT.